This T cell receptor (beta chain) comes out of a study of T-cell reconstitution after alpha-beta-depleted transplantation in children (dated by TCRdb to about 2016). Regarding the complete study: T-cell immune reconstitution after TCRalphabeta/CD19-depleted allogeneic hematopoietic cell transplantation in children was quantitatively tracked in the study by means of TCR repertoire profiling.

A distance of 27 bases separates the germline ends of V and J, which lose 8 bases and 7 bases respectively. In the germline V gene, CDR1 corresponds to MGHRA and CDR2 to YSYEKL. Taken from cysteine to phenylalanine, the CDR3 has 17 residues. Only the CDR3 region is kept as DNA, spanning 51 bases read in frame from base 1. In the case of this clonotype: It lacks a known antigen. The input lacks base qualities; no much larger clone sits a single base away.

The library was obtained by PCR. Sequencer: Illumina HiSeq 2500. To normalize quantification of the TCRbeta repertoire, the TCR libraries were built with molecular barcoding that relied on unique molecular identifiers. In-frame beta chains were kept once TCRdb had trimmed the public reads at Q25 with fastp and called clones with MiXCR. Identical CDR3 proteins give one entry, which carries the most common genes and DNA. The sample contains about 540,000 distinct CDR3 sequences, around 19% of them found a single time. Together, the top ten hold 3% to 4% of the sample. The source of this sequence is a human donor who donated a stem cell graft to a child with acute lymphoblastic leukemia. The sequence is built from TRBV4-1 and TRBJ2-1; a tentative D match to TRBD2 spans 5 bases. The sample here was PBMCs from the stem cell graft donor, taken from the stem cell graft. The CDR3 sequence is CASSTRPGIVLENEQFF. The nucleotide sequence reads TGCGCCAGCTCAACCCGCCCCGGGATTGTTTTGGAAAATGAGCAGTTCTTC.